This section outlines one T cell receptor (beta chain) sequence together with its context. The data derive from a study of T cells in Graves' hyperthyroidism and ophthalmopathy. At the level of the study: Prior to any treatment, at the point of initial diagnosis, peripheral blood was collected.

Diagnosing involved the use of clinical symptoms, serum thyroxine and TRAb, thyroid ultrasound and orbital computed tomography. Amplified TCR beta CDR3 regions came from RNA transcripts. The primer set for the first-round RT-PCR of the TCR CDR3 was HTBI. From the multiplex PCR reads, TCRdb called clonotypes with MiXCR, one entry per CDR3 protein. This repertoire shows hundreds of thousands of distinct CDR3 sequences, approximately 23% found once; its top ten account for over 55%. This CDR3 contains 19 residues. Trimming cost V 4 bases and J 6 bases; bases outside gene matches: 17. CDR1 SGDLS and CDR2 YYNGEE come from the germline V gene.

The TCR was taken from a man aged 25-45 years with Graves' ophthalmopathy. What was sequenced was blood. This rearrangement joins TRBV9 to TRBJ2-2; 11 nucleotides agree with TRBD2. The CDR3 region is CASSPRSGTSGSKSGELFF. The CDR3 bases are TGTGCCAGCAGCCCCCGTTCTGGAACTAGCGGGAGCAAATCCGGGGAGCTGTTTTTT.